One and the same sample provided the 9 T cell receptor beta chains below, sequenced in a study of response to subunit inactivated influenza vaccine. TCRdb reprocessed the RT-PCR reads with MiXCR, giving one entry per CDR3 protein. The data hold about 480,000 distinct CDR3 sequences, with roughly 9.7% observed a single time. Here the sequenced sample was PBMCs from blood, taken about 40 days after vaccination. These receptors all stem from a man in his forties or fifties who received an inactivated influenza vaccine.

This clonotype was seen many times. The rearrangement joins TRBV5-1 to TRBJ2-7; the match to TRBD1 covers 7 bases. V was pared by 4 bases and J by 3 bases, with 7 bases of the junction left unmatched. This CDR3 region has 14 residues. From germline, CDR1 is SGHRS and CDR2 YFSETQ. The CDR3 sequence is CASSPPGQNYEQYF. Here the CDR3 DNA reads TGCGCCAGCAGCCCCCCGGGACAGAACTACGAGCAGTACTTC.

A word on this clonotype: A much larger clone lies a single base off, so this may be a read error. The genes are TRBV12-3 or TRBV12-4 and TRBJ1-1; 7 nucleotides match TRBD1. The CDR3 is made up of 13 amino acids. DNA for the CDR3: TGTGCCAGCAGTACGACAGGGTCCACTGAAGCTTCCTTT. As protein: CASSTTGSTEASF.

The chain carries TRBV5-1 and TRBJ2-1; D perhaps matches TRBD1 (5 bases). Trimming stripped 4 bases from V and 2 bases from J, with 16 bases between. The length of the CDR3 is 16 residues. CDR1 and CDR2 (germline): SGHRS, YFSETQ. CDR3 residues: CASSPGHLGAYNEQFF. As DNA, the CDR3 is TGCGCCAGCAGCCCAGGACATCTTGGAGCCTACAATGAGCAGTTCTTC. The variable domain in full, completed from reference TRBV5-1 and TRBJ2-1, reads KAGVTQTPRYLIKTRGQQVTLSCSPISGHRSVSWYQQTPGQGLQFLFEYFSETQRNKGNFPGRFSGRQFSNSRSEMNVSTLELGDSALYLCASSPGHLGAYNEQFFGPGTRLTVL.

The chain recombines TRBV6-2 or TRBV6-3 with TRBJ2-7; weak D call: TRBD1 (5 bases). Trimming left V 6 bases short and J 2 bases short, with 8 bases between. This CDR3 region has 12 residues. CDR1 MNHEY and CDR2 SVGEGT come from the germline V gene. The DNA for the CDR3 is TGTGCCAGCAGCTGGACACCCTACGAGCAGTACTTC. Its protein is CASSWTPYEQYF.

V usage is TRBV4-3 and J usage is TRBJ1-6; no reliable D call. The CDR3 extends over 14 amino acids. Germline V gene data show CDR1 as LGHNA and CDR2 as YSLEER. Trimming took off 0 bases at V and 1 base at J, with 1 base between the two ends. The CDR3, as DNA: TGCGCCAGCAGCCAAGAATCCTATAATTCACCCCTCCACTTT. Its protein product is CASSQESYNSPLHF.

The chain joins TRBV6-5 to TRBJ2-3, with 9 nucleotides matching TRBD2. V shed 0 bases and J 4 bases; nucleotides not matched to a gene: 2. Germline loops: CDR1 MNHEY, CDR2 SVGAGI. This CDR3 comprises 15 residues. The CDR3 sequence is CASSYSAGGPDTQYF. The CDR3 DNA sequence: TGTGCCAGCAGTTACTCGGCGGGAGGGCCAGATACGCAGTATTTT.

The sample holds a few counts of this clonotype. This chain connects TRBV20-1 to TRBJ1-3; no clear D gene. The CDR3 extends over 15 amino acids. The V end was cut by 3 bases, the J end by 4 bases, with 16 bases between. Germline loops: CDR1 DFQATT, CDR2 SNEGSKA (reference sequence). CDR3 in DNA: TGCAGTGCTAGTAACCCGACTGCGCTCGGAAACACCATATATTTT. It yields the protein CSASNPTALGNTIYF.

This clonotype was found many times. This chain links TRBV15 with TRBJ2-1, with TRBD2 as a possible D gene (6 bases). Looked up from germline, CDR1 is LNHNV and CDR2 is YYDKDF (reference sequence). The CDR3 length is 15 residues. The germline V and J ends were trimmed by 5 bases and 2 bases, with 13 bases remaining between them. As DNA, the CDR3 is TGTGCCACCAGCTCCCGGGGGAGTCCCTACAATGAGCAGTTCTTC. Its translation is CATSSRGSPYNEQFF.

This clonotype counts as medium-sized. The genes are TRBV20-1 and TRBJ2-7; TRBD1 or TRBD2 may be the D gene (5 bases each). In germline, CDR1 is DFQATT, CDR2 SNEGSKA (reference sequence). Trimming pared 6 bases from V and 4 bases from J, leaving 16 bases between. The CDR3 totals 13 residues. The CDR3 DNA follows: TGCAGTGCCAATTCCGGGACGAATTACGAGCAGTACTTC. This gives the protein CSANSGTNYEQYF.